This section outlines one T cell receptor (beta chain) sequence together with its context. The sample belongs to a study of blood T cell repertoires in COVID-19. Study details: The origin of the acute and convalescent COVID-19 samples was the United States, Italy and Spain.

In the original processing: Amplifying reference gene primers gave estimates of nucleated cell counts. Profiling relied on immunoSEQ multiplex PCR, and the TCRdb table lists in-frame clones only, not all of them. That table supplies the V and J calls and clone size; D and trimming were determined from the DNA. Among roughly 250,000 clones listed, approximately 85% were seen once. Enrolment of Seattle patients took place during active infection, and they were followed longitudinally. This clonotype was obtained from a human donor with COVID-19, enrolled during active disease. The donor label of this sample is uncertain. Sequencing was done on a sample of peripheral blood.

CDR3 nucleotides: TGCAGTGCTAGTCCCGGGTTAGGTTATAATTCACCCCTCCACTTT. This encodes CSASPGLGYNSPLHF. The chain couples TRBV20-1 to TRBJ1-6; D remains unclear. The V and J ends lost 3 bases and 4 bases respectively, with 13 bases between them. There are 15 residues in the CDR3. In germline, CDR1 is DFQATT, CDR2 SNEGSKA (reference sequence).